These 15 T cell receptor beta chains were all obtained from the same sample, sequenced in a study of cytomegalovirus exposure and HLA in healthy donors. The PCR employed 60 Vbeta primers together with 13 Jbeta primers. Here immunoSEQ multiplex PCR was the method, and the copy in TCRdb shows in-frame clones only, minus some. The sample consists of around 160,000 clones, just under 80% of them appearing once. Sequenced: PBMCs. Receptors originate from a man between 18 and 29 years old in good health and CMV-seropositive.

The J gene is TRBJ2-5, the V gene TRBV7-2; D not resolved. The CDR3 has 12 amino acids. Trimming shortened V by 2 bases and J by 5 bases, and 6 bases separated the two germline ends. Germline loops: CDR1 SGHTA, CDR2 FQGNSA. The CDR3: CASSLSGETQYF. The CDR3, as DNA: TGTGCCAGCAGCTTATCCGGGGAGACCCAGTACTTC.

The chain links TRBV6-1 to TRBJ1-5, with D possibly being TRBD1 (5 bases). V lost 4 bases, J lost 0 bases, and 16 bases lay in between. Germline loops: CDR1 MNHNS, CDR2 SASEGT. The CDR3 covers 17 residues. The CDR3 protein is CASSGGTGTYSNQPQHF. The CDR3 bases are TGTGCCAGCAGTGGAGGGACCGGGACTTATAGCAATCAGCCCCAGCATTTT.

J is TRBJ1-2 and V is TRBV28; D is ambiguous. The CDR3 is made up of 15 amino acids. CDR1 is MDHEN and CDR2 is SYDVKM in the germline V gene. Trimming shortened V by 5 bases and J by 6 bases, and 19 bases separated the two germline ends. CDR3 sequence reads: CASSRIPGLMDGYTF. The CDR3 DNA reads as TGTGCCAGCAGTAGGATTCCGGGTCTTATGGATGGCTACACCTTC.

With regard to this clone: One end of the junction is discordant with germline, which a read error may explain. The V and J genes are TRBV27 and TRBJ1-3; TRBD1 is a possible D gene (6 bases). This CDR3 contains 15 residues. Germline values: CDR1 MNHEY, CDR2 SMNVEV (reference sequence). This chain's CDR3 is CANSSRGYYGNTIYF. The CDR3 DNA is TGTGCCAACAGTTCGAGGGGGTATTATGGAAACACCATATATTTT.

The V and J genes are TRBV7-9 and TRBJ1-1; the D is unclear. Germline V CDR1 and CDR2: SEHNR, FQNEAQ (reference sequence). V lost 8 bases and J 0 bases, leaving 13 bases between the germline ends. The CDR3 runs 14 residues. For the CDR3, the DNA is TGTGCCAGCCGGATAGCCCTGATGAACACTGAAGCTTTCTTT. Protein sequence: CASRIALMNTEAFF.

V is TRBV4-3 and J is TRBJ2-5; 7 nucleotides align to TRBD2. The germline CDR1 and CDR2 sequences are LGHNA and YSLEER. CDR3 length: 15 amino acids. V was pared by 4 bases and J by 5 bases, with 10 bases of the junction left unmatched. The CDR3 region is CASSPYVGGSETQYF. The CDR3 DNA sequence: TGCGCCAGCAGCCCCTATGTCGGCGGGAGTGAGACCCAGTACTTC.

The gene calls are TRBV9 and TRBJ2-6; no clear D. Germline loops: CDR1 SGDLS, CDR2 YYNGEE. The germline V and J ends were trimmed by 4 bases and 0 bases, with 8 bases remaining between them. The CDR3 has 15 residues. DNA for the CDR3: TGTGCCAGCAGCCCCCGTTTCTCTGGGGCCAACGTCCTGACTTTC. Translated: CASSPRFSGANVLTF.

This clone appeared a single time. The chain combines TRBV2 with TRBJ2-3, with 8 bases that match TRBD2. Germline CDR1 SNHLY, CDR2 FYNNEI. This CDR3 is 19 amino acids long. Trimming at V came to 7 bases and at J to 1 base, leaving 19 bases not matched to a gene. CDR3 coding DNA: TGTGCCAGCAAAGGGCCCGGGACTAGTGGGGGGACCCGCACAGATACGCAGTATTTT. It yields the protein CASKGPGTSGGTRTDTQYF.

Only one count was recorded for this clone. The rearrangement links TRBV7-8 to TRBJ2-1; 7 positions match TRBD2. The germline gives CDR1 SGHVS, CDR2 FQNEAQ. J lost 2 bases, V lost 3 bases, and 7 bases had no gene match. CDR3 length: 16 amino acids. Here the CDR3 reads CASSFNSGGAYNEQFF. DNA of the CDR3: TGTGCCAGCAGCTTTAATAGTGGGGGGGCCTACAATGAGCAGTTCTTC.

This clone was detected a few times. In DNA form, the CDR3 reads TGTGCCAGCAGCTTAGACAGGAATTCGCATGGCTACACCTTC. Amino acids: CASSLDRNSHGYTF. The chain carries TRBV7-2 and TRBJ1-2, with D possibly being TRBD1 (5 bases). CDR3 length: 14 amino acids. V lost 1 base and J lost 6, with 12 bases in between. Germline V gene sequence: CDR1 SGHTA, CDR2 FQGNSA.

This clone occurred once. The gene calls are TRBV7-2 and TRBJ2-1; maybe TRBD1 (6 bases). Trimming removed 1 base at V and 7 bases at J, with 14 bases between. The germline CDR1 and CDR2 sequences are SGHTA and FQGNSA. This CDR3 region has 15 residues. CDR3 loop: CASSLVDWGLNEQFF. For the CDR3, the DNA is TGTGCCAGCAGCTTAGTTGACTGGGGGCTTAATGAGCAGTTCTTC.

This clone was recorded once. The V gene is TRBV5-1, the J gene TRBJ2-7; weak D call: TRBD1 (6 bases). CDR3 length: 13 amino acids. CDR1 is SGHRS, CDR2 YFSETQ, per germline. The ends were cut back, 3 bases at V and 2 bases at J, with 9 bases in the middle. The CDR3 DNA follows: TGCGCCAGCAGCTCCACAGGGACCTACGAGCAGTACTTC. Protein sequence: CASSSTGTYEQYF.

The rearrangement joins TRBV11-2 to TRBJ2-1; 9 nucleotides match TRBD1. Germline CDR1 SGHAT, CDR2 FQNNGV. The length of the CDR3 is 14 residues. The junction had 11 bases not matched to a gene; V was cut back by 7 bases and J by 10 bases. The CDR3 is CASTPGTGRGEQFF. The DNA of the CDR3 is TGTGCCAGCACCCCCGGGACAGGGAGGGGGGAGCAGTTCTTC.

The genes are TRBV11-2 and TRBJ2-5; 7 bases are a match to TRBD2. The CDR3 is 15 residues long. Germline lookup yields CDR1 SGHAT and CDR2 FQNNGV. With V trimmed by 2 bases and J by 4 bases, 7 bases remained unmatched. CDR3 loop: CASSLPRLAGETQYF. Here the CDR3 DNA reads TGTGCCAGCAGCTTACCCAGACTAGCAGGAGAGACCCAGTACTTC. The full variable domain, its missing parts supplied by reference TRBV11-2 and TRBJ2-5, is EAGVAQSPRYKIIEKRQSVAFWCNPISGHATLYWYQQILGQGPKLLIQFQNNGVVDDSQLPKDRFSAERLKGVDSTLKIQPAKLEDSAVYLCASSLPRLAGETQYFGPGTRLLVL.

CDR3 in amino acids: CASSFLAGAGEQYF. For the CDR3, the DNA is TGCGCCAGCAGCTTCCTAGCGGGAGCCGGCGAGCAGTACTTC. The J gene is TRBJ2-7, the V gene TRBV5-1, with 10 bases identical to TRBD2. V trimming: 2 bases; J trimming: 6 bases; junction bases outside the gene matches: 5. The CDR3 spans 14 residues. Germline V lookup: CDR1 SGHRS, CDR2 YFSETQ.